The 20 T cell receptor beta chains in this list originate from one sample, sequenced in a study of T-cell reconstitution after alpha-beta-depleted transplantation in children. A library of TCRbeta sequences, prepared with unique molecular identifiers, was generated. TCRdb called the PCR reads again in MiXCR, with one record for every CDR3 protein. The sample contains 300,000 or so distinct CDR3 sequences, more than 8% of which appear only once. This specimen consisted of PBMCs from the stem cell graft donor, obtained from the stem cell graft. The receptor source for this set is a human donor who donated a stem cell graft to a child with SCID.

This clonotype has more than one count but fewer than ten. CDR3 DNA sequence: TGTGCCAGCAGCTTAGACGGGGACGTGGATACGCAGTATTTT. It is translated as CASSLDGDVDTQYF. J is TRBJ2-3 and V is TRBV7-2; D tentatively reads TRBD1 or TRBD2 (5 bases each). Looked up from germline, CDR1 is SGHTA and CDR2 is FQGNSA. This CDR3 is built from 14 residues. The ends were cut back, 1 base at V and 6 bases at J, with 11 bases in the middle.

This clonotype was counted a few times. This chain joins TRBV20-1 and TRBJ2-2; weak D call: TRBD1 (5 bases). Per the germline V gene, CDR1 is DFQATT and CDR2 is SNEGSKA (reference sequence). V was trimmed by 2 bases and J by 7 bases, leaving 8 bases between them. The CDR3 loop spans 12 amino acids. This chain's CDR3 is CSARKGLGELFF. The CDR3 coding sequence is TGCAGTGCTAGAAAGGGGCTCGGGGAGCTGTTTTTT.

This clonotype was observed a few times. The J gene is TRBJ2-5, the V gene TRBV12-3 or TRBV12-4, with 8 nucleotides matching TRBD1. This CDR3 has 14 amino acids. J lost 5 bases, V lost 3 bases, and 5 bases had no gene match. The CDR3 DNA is TGTGCCAGCAGTTTTGGCAGGGGGCTGGAGACCCAGTACTTC. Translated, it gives CASSFGRGLETQYF.

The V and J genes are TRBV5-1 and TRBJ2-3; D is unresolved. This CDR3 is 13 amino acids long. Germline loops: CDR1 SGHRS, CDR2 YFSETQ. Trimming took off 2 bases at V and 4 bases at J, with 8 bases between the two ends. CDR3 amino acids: CASSFGFPDTQYF. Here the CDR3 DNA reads TGCGCCAGCAGCTTTGGGTTCCCAGATACGCAGTATTTT. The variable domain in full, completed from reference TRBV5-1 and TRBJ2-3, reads KAGVTQTPRYLIKTRGQQVTLSCSPISGHRSVSWYQQTPGQGLQFLFEYFSETQRNKGNFPGRFSGRQFSNSRSEMNVSTLELGDSALYLCASSFGFPDTQYFGPGTRLTVL.

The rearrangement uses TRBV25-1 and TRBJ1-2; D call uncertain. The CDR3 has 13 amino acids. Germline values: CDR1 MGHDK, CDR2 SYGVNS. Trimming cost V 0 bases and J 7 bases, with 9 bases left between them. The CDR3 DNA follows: TGTGCCAGCAGTGAATATGGTGTATCTGGCTACACCTTC. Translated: CASSEYGVSGYTF.

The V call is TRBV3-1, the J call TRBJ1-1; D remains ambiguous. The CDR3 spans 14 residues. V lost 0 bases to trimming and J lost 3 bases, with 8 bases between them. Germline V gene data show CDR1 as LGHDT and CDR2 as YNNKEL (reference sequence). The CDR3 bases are TGTGCCAGCAGCCAAGAATCAGGAGACACTGAAGCTTTCTTT. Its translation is CASSQESGDTEAFF.

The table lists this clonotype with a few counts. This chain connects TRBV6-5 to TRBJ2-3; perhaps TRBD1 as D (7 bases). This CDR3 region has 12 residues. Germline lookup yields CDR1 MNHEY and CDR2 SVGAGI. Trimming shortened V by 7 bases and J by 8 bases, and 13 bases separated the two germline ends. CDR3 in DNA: TGTGCCAGCAAGGAGGGGGCGGGTACGCAGTATTTT. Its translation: CASKEGAGTQYF.

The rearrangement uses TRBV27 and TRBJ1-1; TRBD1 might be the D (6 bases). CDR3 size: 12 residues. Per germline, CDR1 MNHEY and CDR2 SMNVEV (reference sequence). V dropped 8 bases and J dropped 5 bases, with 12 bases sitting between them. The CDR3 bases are TGTGCCAGCGGCTACAGGGTGACTGAAGCTTTCTTT. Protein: CASGYRVTEAFF.

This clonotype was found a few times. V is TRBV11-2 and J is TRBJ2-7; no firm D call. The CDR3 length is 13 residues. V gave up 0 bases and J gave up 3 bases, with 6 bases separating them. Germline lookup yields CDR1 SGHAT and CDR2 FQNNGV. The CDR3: CASSLDIHYEQYF. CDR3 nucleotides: TGTGCCAGCAGCTTAGACATACACTACGAGCAGTACTTC.

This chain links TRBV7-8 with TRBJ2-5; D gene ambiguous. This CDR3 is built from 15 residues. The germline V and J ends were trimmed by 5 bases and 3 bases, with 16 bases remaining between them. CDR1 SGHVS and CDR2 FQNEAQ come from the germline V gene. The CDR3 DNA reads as TGTGCCAGCAGCCGCCGATTCTTAGTCGAAGAGACCCAGTACTTC. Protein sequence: CASSRRFLVEETQYF.

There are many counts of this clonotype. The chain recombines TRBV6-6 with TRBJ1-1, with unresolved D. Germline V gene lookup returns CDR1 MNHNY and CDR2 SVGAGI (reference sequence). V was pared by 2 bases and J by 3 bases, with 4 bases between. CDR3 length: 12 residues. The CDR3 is CASSYRDTEAFF. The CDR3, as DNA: TGTGCCAGCAGTTACAGGGACACTGAAGCTTTCTTT.

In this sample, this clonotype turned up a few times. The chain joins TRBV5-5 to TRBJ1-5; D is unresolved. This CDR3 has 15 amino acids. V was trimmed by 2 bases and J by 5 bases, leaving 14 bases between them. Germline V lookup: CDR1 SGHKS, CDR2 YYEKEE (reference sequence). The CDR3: CASSLTDTRYQPQHF. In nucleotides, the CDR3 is TGTGCCAGCAGCTTAACAGACACACGATATCAGCCCCAGCATTTT.

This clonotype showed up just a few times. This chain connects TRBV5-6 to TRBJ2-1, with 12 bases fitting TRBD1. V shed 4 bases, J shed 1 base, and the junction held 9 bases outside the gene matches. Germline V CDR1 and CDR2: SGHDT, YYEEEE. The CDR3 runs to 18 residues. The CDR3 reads CASSRTLGQGASYNEQFF. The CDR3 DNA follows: TGTGCCAGCAGCCGGACCTTGGGACAGGGGGCTTCCTACAATGAGCAGTTCTTC.

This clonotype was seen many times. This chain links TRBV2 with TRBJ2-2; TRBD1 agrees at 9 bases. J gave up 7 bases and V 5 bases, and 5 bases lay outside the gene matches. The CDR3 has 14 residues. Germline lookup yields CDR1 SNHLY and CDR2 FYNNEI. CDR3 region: CASSLGQGYGELFF. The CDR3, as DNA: TGTGCCAGCAGTCTCGGACAGGGGTACGGGGAGCTGTTTTTT.

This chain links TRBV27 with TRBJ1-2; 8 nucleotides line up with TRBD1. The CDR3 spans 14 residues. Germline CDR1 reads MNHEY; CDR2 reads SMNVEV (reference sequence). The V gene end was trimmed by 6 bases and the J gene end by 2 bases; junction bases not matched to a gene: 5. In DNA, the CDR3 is TGTGCCAGCAGGAATCGGGACAGGAACTATGGCTACACCTTC. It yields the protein CASRNRDRNYGYTF.

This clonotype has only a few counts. CDR3: CASSLSGSENNEQFF. In nucleotides, the CDR3 is TGTGCCAGCAGCTTGAGCGGTTCAGAGAACAATGAGCAGTTCTTC. J is TRBJ2-1 and V is TRBV5-5, with a tentative D call TRBD2 (5 bases). Germline loops: CDR1 SGHKS, CDR2 YYEKEE (reference sequence). V lost 1 base and J lost 5, with 13 bases in between. CDR3 length equals 15 residues.

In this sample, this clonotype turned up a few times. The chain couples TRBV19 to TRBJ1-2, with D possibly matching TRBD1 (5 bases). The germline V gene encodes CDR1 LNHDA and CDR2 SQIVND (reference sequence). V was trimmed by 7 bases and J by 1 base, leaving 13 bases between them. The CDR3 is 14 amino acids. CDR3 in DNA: TGTGCCAGTATTTCGGGGCAGAGTAACTATGGCTACACCTTC. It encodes CASISGQSNYGYTF. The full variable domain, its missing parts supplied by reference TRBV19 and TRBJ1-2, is DGGITQSPKYLFRKEGQNVTLSCEQNLNHDAMYWYRQDPGQGLRLIYYSQIVNDFQKGDIAEGYSVSREKKESFPLTVTSAQKNPTAFYLCASISGQSNYGYTFGSGTRLTVV.

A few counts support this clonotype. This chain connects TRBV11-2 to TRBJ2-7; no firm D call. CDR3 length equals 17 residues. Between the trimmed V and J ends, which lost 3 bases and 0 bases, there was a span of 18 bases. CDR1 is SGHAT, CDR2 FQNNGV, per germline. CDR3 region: CASSFFIAMGNSYEQYF. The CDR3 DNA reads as TGTGCCAGCAGCTTTTTCATCGCAATGGGGAACTCCTACGAGCAGTACTTC.

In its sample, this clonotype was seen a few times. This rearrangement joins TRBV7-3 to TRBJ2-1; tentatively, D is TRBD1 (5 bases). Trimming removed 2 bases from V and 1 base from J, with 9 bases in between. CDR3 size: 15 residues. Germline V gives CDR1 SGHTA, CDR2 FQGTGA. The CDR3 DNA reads TGTGCCAGCAGCTTAGCCAAGGGGTCCTACAATGAGCAGTTCTTC. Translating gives CASSLAKGSYNEQFF.

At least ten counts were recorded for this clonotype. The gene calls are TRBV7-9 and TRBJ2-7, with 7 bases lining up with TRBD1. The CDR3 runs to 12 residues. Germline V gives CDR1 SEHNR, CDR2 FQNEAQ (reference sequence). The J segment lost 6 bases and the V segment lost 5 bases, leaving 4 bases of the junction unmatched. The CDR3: CASSATGAEQYF. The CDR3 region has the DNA TGTGCCAGCAGCGCTACAGGGGCCGAGCAGTACTTC.